This record looks at one TCR beta chain sequence and its context. The ends were cut back, 0 bases at V and 5 bases at J, with 14 bases in the middle. From germline, CDR1 is SGHRS and CDR2 YFSETQ. The CDR3 runs to 15 residues. This sample was included in a study of blood T cell repertoires in COVID-19. Produced via immunoSEQ multiplex PCR; TCRdb's table is partial and in-frame only. This table has under 65,000 clones, around 90% appearing once. The rearrangement uses TRBV5-1 and TRBJ1-1; D not resolved. The clonotype originates from a woman aged 80 or over with COVID-19, enrolled during active disease. The sequenced material came from peripheral blood. CDR3 in DNA: TGCGCCAGCAGCTTGGGAAACTCAGGTGGGACTGAAGCTTTCTTT. Its translation is CASSLGNSGGTEAFF.